This T cell receptor (beta chain) derives from a study of blood T cell repertoires in COVID-19. Repertoires were generated with immunoSEQ multiplex PCR, while TCRdb's copy carries only in-frame clones and drops some. Of roughly 180,000 clones detected, roughly 94% appear once; the ten largest clones hold about 0.76%. V dropped 3 bases and J dropped 0 bases, with 21 bases sitting between them. The germline gives CDR1 DFQATT, CDR2 SNEGSKA (reference sequence). This CDR3 has 19 residues. Sample: peripheral blood. The chain has TRBV20-1 and TRBJ1-6; no definite D call. The source is a man younger than 40 with COVID-19, enrolled during active disease. CDR3 in amino acids: CSASSSVSDPSSYNSPLHF. CDR3 bases: TGCAGTGCTAGTTCGTCGGTCTCGGATCCTAGCTCCTATAATTCACCCCTCCACTTT.